This entry lists 27 T cell receptor beta chains sequenced from one sample in a study of blood T cell repertoires in COVID-19 (TCRdb year 2020). Library construction relied on the immunoSEQ multiplex PCR assay. Entries here come from immuneACCESS through TCRdb and include only in-frame sequences with V and J called. Some clones fail to appear in such tables; in the studies checked, an unresolved V gene covers under half of the shortfall, and the cause of the remainder is unknown. In this sample the table shows over 110,000 clones, 78% of which occur a single time. The biggest ten clones account for 1.9% of the sample. The sequencing input was peripheral blood. The receptors originated from a woman in her fifties or sixties with acute or convalescent COVID-19.

The rearrangement joins TRBV6-5 to TRBJ1-1; TRBD1 is a possible D gene (5 bases). The CDR3 length is 14 residues. Trimming removed 8 bases from V and 4 bases from J, with 17 bases in between. Germline values: CDR1 MNHEY, CDR2 SVGAGI. The CDR3 DNA reads TGTGCCAGCCCACTATTGGCGGGGGGCACTGAAGCTTTCTTT. It yields the protein CASPLLAGGTEAFF.

The chain recombines TRBV6-6 with TRBJ2-1; 11 bases map to TRBD2. The CDR3 consists of 14 residues. Germline CDR1 is MNHNY and CDR2 is SVGAGI (reference sequence). The V gene end was trimmed by 6 bases and the J gene end by 7 bases; junction bases not matched to a gene: 5. CDR3 nucleotides: TGTGCCAGCAGAGAACTAGCGGGAGCGAATGAGCAGTTCTTC. It translates to CASRELAGANEQFF.

This clone turned up a few times. The gene calls are TRBV6-5 and TRBJ1-2, with D possibly TRBD1 on 5 matching bases. The CDR3 is made up of 15 amino acids. The V and J ends lost 8 bases and 5 bases respectively, with 21 bases between them. Looked up from germline, CDR1 is MNHEY and CDR2 is SVGAGI. CDR3 region: CASYNFGQGVYGYTF. CDR3 bases: TGTGCCAGCTATAATTTTGGGCAGGGTGTTTATGGCTACACCTTC.

This clone was detected only once. The rearrangement uses TRBV29-1 and TRBJ1-1; D gene unclear. This CDR3 is built from 10 residues. CDR1 SQVTM and CDR2 ANQGSEA come from the germline V gene. Trimming cost V 1 base and J 10 bases, with 7 bases left between them. The DNA of the CDR3 is TGCAGCGTTGAAGCCCCAGTAGCTTTCTTT. This codes for CSVEAPVAFF.

The V call is TRBV11-2, the J call TRBJ2-7, with no clear D. Trimming stripped 1 base from V and 1 base from J, with 8 bases between. There are 14 residues in the CDR3. Per germline, CDR1 SGHAT and CDR2 FQNNGV. The DNA for the CDR3 is TGTGCCAGCAGCTTAGTCCAGGCGTCCTACGAGCAGTACTTC. It yields the protein CASSLVQASYEQYF.

The chain couples TRBV6-1 to TRBJ1-2, with D tentatively TRBD1 (6 bases). The CDR3 loop spans 16 amino acids. The V end lost 2 bases, the J end lost 1 base, and 14 bases lay between the germline ends. Germline loops: CDR1 MNHNS, CDR2 SASEGT. This chain's CDR3 is CASSELGAPYNYGYTF. CDR3 bases: TGTGCCAGCAGTGAATTGGGGGCCCCATATAACTATGGCTACACCTTC.

This clone was detected a few times. This sequence joins TRBV6-2 or TRBV6-3 and TRBJ2-7; 7 nucleotides match TRBD2. J was trimmed by 5 bases and V by 5 bases; bases with no gene match: 6. The CDR3 is made up of 13 amino acids. Germline V CDR1 and CDR2: MNHEY, SVGEGT. The CDR3 bases are TGTGCCAGCAGTGAGCGGGGAACCCACGAGCAGTACTTC. Translation gives CASSERGTHEQYF.

This clone was seen repeatedly, ten times or more. This chain links TRBV30 with TRBJ2-5; a weak D match, TRBD1 (6 bases). This CDR3 has 13 amino acids. Trimming stripped 5 bases from V and 6 bases from J, with 16 bases between. CDR1 and CDR2 from the germline V gene are GTSNPN and SVGIG (reference sequence). CDR3 in amino acids: CAWGQGSAKTQYF. CDR3 nucleotide sequence: TGTGCCTGGGGCCAGGGGTCCGCAAAGACCCAGTACTTC.

V and J are TRBV19 and TRBJ2-4, with 13 bases that match TRBD2. V trimming: 3 bases; J trimming: 1 base; junction bases outside the gene matches: 9. Germline-derived CDR1 and CDR2 are LNHDA and SQIVND (reference sequence). This CDR3 spans 19 amino acids. DNA for the CDR3: TGTGCCAGTAGTATTGCGACTAGCGGGAGGTACGGGGCCAAAAACATTCAGTACTTC. This encodes CASSIATSGRYGAKNIQYF.

This clone was seen a few times. The chain is built from TRBV29-1 and TRBJ2-7; 7 bases fit TRBD2. The CDR3 sequence is 13 residues long. The V segment lost 4 bases and the J segment 5 bases; nucleotides outside the gene matches: 8. CDR1 SQVTM and CDR2 ANQGSEA come from the germline V gene. The CDR3 DNA reads TGCAGCGTTGTGGACGGGAGGACAAACGAGCAGTACTTC. This gives the protein CSVVDGRTNEQYF.

This clone was seen more than once but under ten times. The chain has TRBV6-5 and TRBJ2-7, with a weak D call TRBD1 (6 bases). The CDR3 is made up of 13 amino acids. V was shortened by 8 bases and J by 0 bases, with 11 bases between the two germline ends. In germline, CDR1 is MNHEY, CDR2 SVGAGI. Written as DNA, the CDR3 is TGTGCCAGCCCTCGGGACAACTCCTACGAGCAGTACTTC. Protein sequence: CASPRDNSYEQYF.

The chain recombines TRBV7-9 with TRBJ2-3; D ambiguous. Germline CDR1 is SEHNR and CDR2 is FQNEAQ (reference sequence). V was shortened by 3 bases and J by 3 bases, with 13 bases between the two germline ends. The CDR3 length is 15 residues. CDR3 in DNA: TGTGCCAGCAGCTTCCTAGTTCTCGGGACAGATACGCAGTATTTT. Protein sequence: CASSFLVLGTDTQYF.

The chain recombines TRBV7-3 with TRBJ2-3; D is possibly TRBD2 (5 bases). V lost 11 bases to trimming and J lost 2 bases, with 14 bases between them. Germline V lookup: CDR1 SGHTA, CDR2 FQGTGA. This CDR3 spans 13 amino acids. CDR3 sequence (DNA): TGTGCCTCGGGGATTGGAGTCACAGATACGCAGTATTTT. This gives the protein CASGIGVTDTQYF.

This clone has just one count. This CDR3 reads CASSPRGRTHQETQYF. Here the CDR3 DNA reads TGTGCCAGTAGTCCCCGCGGGCGCACACACCAAGAGACCCAGTACTTC. The rearrangement links TRBV19 to TRBJ2-5, with D perhaps matching TRBD2 (5 bases). V was cut by 5 bases and J by 0 bases, with 16 bases left in between. Germline assignment: CDR1 LNHDA and CDR2 SQIVND (reference sequence). This CDR3 is built from 16 residues.

This clone showed up just once. The chain uses TRBV5-1 and TRBJ1-2, with a weak D call TRBD1 (6 bases). V lost 4 bases, J lost 3 bases, and 19 bases lay in between. The CDR3 extends over 16 amino acids. The germline gives CDR1 SGHRS, CDR2 YFSETQ. The CDR3, as DNA: TGCGCCAGCAGCCTATCAATAGACAGGTCCGACTATGGCTACACCTTC. Its translation is CASSLSIDRSDYGYTF.

The chain employs TRBV28 and TRBJ1-3; D is unresolved. This CDR3 contains 16 residues. Trimming stripped 5 bases from V and 0 bases from J, with 14 bases between. CDR1 and CDR2 from the germline V gene are MDHEN and SYDVKM. The CDR3 region has the DNA TGTGCCAGCAGTCTCAGAGCCCGGGTCTCTGGAAACACCATATATTTT. It translates to CASSLRARVSGNTIYF.

The rearrangement joins TRBV27 to TRBJ2-7; no clear D. Germline V gene sequence: CDR1 MNHEY, CDR2 SMNVEV (reference sequence). The V gene lost 3 bases and the J gene lost 6 bases, with 9 bases spanning the gap. This CDR3 is 12 amino acids long. The CDR3 region has the DNA TGTGCCAGCAGTTTGATCCCGGGCGAGCAGTACTTC. This codes for CASSLIPGEQYF.

V gene TRBV11-2 combines with J gene TRBJ2-7; D is undetermined. The V end lost 0 bases, the J end lost 1 base, and 7 bases lay between the germline ends. The germline V gene has CDR1 SGHAT and CDR2 FQNNGV. The CDR3 has 14 amino acids. The CDR3, as DNA: TGTGCCAGCAGCTTAGAGACTGCTTCCTACGAGCAGTACTTC. Amino acid sequence: CASSLETASYEQYF.

The chain joins TRBV29-1 to TRBJ2-7; 11 nucleotides line up with TRBD2. This CDR3 is built from 15 residues. Germline V lookup: CDR1 SQVTM, CDR2 ANQGSEA. The trim removed 1 base at V and 6 bases at J, leaving 8 bases unmatched. The chain's CDR3 is CSVEGLAGSIPEQYF. The DNA for the CDR3 is TGCAGCGTTGAAGGACTAGCGGGATCCATTCCCGAGCAGTACTTC.

V is TRBV5-6 and J is TRBJ2-7; TRBD2 agrees at 8 bases. This CDR3 contains 17 residues. Losses at the gene ends were 1 base for V and 1 base for J; bases not matched to a gene: 10. CDR1 and CDR2 from the germline V gene are SGHDT and YYEEEE. CDR3 nucleotide sequence: TGTGCCAGCAGCTTGACTTTCTCGGGAGGGCGGTCCTACGAGCAGTACTTC. It codes for CASSLTFSGGRSYEQYF.

The V and J genes are TRBV7-8 and TRBJ1-2, with 10 bases lining up with TRBD1. CDR1 and CDR2 (germline): SGHVS, FQNEAQ. This CDR3 contains 14 residues. J was trimmed by 6 bases and V by 4 bases; bases with no gene match: 5. The CDR3 DNA reads as TGTGCCAGCAGCTCCGGGGGACAGGGGAATGGCTACACCTTC. Amino acid sequence: CASSSGGQGNGYTF.

The chain combines TRBV11-2 with TRBJ2-1, with 8 bases that match TRBD2. Germline loops: CDR1 SGHAT, CDR2 FQNNGV. This CDR3 is 14 amino acids long. The V and J ends lost 3 bases and 10 bases, in that order; junction bases with no gene match: 8. The CDR3 coding sequence is TGTGCCAGCAGCTTTGTCCCGGGACTAGGGGAGCAGTTCTTC. Translated, it gives CASSFVPGLGEQFF.

This chain joins TRBV15 and TRBJ1-2; 8 bases agree with TRBD1. The V gene's germline CDR1 is LNHNV and CDR2 YYDKDF (reference sequence). The CDR3 has 16 amino acids. The V gene end was trimmed by 3 bases and the J gene end by 7 bases; junction bases not matched to a gene: 13. CDR3 amino acids: CATSSPLGQAMVGYTF. The CDR3 DNA sequence: TGTGCCACCAGCAGCCCCCTGGGACAGGCAATGGTTGGCTACACCTTC.

The V call is TRBV6-1, the J call TRBJ2-7; 7 bases match TRBD1. Germline trimming cut 2 bases from V and 1 base from J; bases unmatched to any gene: 8. CDR3 length equals 16 residues. Germline assignment: CDR1 MNHNS and CDR2 SASEGT. The CDR3 DNA is TGTGCCAGCAGTGAACCCCTCGGGACAGCGTCCTACGAGCAGTACTTC. This sequence encodes CASSEPLGTASYEQYF.

The chain joins TRBV5-1 to TRBJ2-2; D possibly corresponds to TRBD1 (6 bases). Trimming pared 6 bases from V and 4 bases from J, leaving 16 bases between. CDR3 length: 15 amino acids. Germline V gene data show CDR1 as SGHRS and CDR2 as YFSETQ. The CDR3: CASTNTPGVTGELFF. The CDR3 nucleotides read TGCGCCAGCACCAATACCCCAGGGGTCACCGGGGAGCTGTTTTTT.

In nucleotides, the CDR3 is TGTGCCAGCAGCCAAGGGACAGGGGGCGCGGGCTACACCTTC. This translates into CASSQGTGGAGYTF. The chain combines TRBV3-1 (or the pseudogene TRBV3-2) with TRBJ1-2, with 11 nucleotides matching TRBD1. CDR3 length: 14 residues. Germline V gene lookup returns CDR1 LGHDT and CDR2 YNNKEL (reference sequence). The trim removed 1 base at V and 8 bases at J, leaving 3 bases unmatched.

V and J are TRBV19 and TRBJ1-6; TRBD1 might be the D (6 bases). From germline, CDR1 is LNHDA and CDR2 SQIVND (reference sequence). With 4 bases removed from V and 7 bases from J, the gap between germline ends came to 8 bases. CDR3 length equals 13 residues. CDR3 region: CASSTTGNSPLHF. In nucleotides, the CDR3 is TGTGCCAGTAGTACGACAGGAAATTCACCCCTCCACTTT.